This TCR beta chain was retrieved from a study of shared clonotypes between healthy human individuals. TCRdb's copy holds only in-frame clones and misses some; the assay was immunoSEQ multiplex PCR. The sample consists of fewer than 1.4 million clones, 75% to 85% of them appearing once. About this clone: The antigen remains undetermined.

Between the trimmed V and J ends, which lost 11 bases and 3 bases, there was a span of 13 bases. Germline values: CDR1 SNHLY, CDR2 FYNNEI. This CDR3 is built from 12 residues. Healthy HIV-negative adults with no recent acute infections or vaccinations were recruited as donors. Study-level findings and limits: Non-shared clonotypes were found to have lower generation probabilities than the clonotypes that were shared by all four of the sorted-subset donors. Among the subsets, naive ones generally showed larger estimated richness than memory ones.

The sample consisted of memory CD4+ T cells from PBMCs. Regarding subset: CD45RA-negative fraction. The chain links TRBV2 to TRBJ2-5; maybe TRBD2 (6 bases). This sequence originates from a man younger than 30 in good health. Some clones in this sample may be carry-over from other donors' samples. The CDR3 loop reads CAGGTAEETQYF. The CDR3 bases are TGTGCCGGCGGGACGGCGGAAGAGACCCAGTACTTC.